Listed below are T cell receptor beta chains from one sample, sequenced in a study of T-cell memory formation after mild COVID-19. TCRdb called the 5' RACE reads again in MiXCR, with one record for every CDR3 protein. The sample consists of about 560,000 distinct CDR3 sequences, roughly 17% of them appearing once. What was sequenced was PBMCs or a T cell subset sorted from them (not recorded which). The origin of the receptors is an adult woman who had mild COVID-19 (a few samples of this study predate the infection). Cell type and time point are not known. Each CDR3 is given without its conserved first and last residue. A D gene is named only where the DNA matches it firmly.

D | J | V | CDR3
NA | TRBJ2-7 | TRBV30 | AWSVPTYEQY
NA | TRBJ1-2 | TRBV2 | ASSEWDTLPSKTNYGYT
NA | TRBJ1-6 | TRBV10-3 | AISIGSSYNSPLH
NA | TRBJ1-2 | TRBV6-5 | ASRQQGSENYGYT
TRBD2 | TRBJ2-7 | TRBV3-1 | ASSQTSGTPSEQY
TRBD2 | TRBJ2-7 | TRBV7-9 | ASSLDPPSGTRSYEQY
NA | TRBJ2-1 | TRBV6-1 | ASNSVYEQF
TRBD2 | TRBJ2-1 | TRBV12-3/TRBV12-4 | ASSLSRLAGGSSYNEQF
NA | TRBJ2-7 | TRBV7-9 | ASSGHGTEGYEQY
TRBD2 | TRBJ2-3 | TRBV7-2 | ASSTGLVRSNTQY
NA | TRBJ1-2 | TRBV9 | ASSVAAGPRTYGYT
NA | TRBJ2-1 | TRBV4-3 | ASSQDGGDYNEQF
TRBD1 | TRBJ2-2 | TRBV5-5 | ASSLAGGRTGELF
NA | TRBJ2-1 | TRBV28 | ASSPHLNEQF
NA | TRBJ2-2 | TRBV30 | AWRGGGTGELF
TRBD1 | TRBJ2-7 | TRBV7-2 | ASSSPPRDRGSYEQY
TRBD1 | TRBJ2-2 | TRBV15 | ATETGENTGELF
NA | TRBJ2-3 | TRBV4-3 | ASSRQGIFTDTQY
NA | TRBJ1-2 | TRBV5-1 | ASSSGEQGLYGYT
NA | TRBJ2-5 | TRBV29-1 | SVGGHYETQY
TRBD1 | TRBJ2-1 | TRBV6-5 | ASRLQGASYNEQF
TRBD2 | TRBJ2-7 | TRBV12-3/TRBV12-4 | ASSSGTSGGGKYEQY
NA | TRBJ2-3 | TRBV21-1 | ASIRLGWDTQY
NA | TRBJ2-3 | TRBV9 | ASSADLVAGSTDTQY
NA | TRBJ2-6 | TRBV12-3/TRBV12-4 | ASSLSLPRSGANVLT
NA | TRBJ2-7 | TRBV7-9 | ASSPSHFYEQY
TRBD2 | TRBJ2-7 | TRBV10-3 | AISESSLAGGMGYEQY
NA | TRBJ2-5 | TRBV7-2 | ASSHTPDLSRETQY
NA | TRBJ2-5 | TRBV14 | ASSQRNRDWETQY
NA | TRBJ2-5 | TRBV10-3 | AISESQGETQY
NA | TRBJ1-5 | TRBV24-1 | ATSDPLSADVNQPQH
TRBD2 | TRBJ2-5 | TRBV24-1 | ATSDWGGQY
TRBD1 | TRBJ2-5 | TRBV5-5 | ASSGRGLQETQY
NA | TRBJ2-3 | TRBV9 | ASSVGVGGFDTQY
TRBD2 | TRBJ2-3 | TRBV6-2/TRBV6-3 | ASRPTKREWTDTQY
NA | TRBJ2-7 | TRBV27 | ASSLSGGGGFYEQY
TRBD1 | TRBJ1-2 | TRBV20-1 | SARDPGGRLNYGYT
TRBD2 | TRBJ2-1 | TRBV9 | ASSVTSGSYNEQF
TRBD2 | TRBJ2-1 | TRBV12-3/TRBV12-4 | ASSLVWLAGGPSYNEQF
TRBD2 | TRBJ2-1 | TRBV7-3 | ASSYLAGGSNEQF
NA | TRBJ1-1 | TRBV29-1 | SVEDRFRPNTEAF
NA | TRBJ2-7 | TRBV12-3/TRBV12-4 | ASSGQGGGEQY
NA | TRBJ2-6 | TRBV12-3/TRBV12-4 | ASSAGTSGANVLT
NA | TRBJ2-5 | TRBV7-9 | ASSLMWGQETQY
TRBD1 | TRBJ1-5 | TRBV29-1 | SVYIGQGQYSNQPQH
TRBD2 | TRBJ2-7 | TRBV4-3 | ASSQGTSGRDFSYEQY
NA | TRBJ1-5 | TRBV6-6 | ASSIRPPWTQPQH
NA | TRBJ2-1 | TRBV20-1 | SAFPSVYNEQF
NA | TRBJ1-2 | TRBV30 | AWSGGDYGYT
NA | TRBJ1-2 | TRBV29-1 | SVRDSGYGYT